The rows below give T cell receptor beta chains drawn from one sample of a study of graft-versus-host responses after intestinal transplantation. Sequencing used immunoSEQ multiplex PCR; TCRdb keeps in-frame clones, though not all of them. The sample has more than 85,000 clones; just under 95% are singletons. Antigens for these TCRs are unknown. This specimen consisted of unstimulated CD8+ T cells sorted from spleen or lymph node cells, obtained before transplant. These receptors were taken from a human donor who was the organ donor for an intestinal transplant. Each CDR3 is given with its conserved first and last residue. A D gene is named only where the DNA matches it firmly. Size values are once, few and many counts, or a class for expanded clones, and some rows have none.

NA	TRBV29-1	TRBJ2-1	TRBD1	TGCAGCGTTGATATGCCTCCCGGGACAGGGGGATACAATGAGCAGTTCTTC	CSVDMPPGTGGYNEQFF
NA	TRBV27	TRBJ1-5	TRBD1	TGTGCCAGCAGTCCGACACAGGGGGATCAGCCCCAGCATTTT	CASSPTQGDQPQHF
NA	TRBV28	TRBJ2-7	TRBD1	TGTGCCAGCAGTCACAGGGGATTGATCTACGAGCAGTACTTC	CASSHRGLIYEQYF
NA	TRBV28	TRBJ2-2	TRBD2	TGTGCCAGCAGTTTCCGAGCGGGAGACGGGGAGCTGTTTTTT	CASSFRAGDGELFF
NA	TRBV10-3	TRBJ2-1	TRBD2	TGTGCCATCAGTGAGTCGAGTGCACTAGCGGGGGCTGAGCAGTTCTTC	CAISESSALAGAEQFF
NA	TRBV5-1	TRBJ2-7	TRBD2	TGCGCCAGCAGCGCGGGATGGGCGGGGGTATACGAGCAGTACTTC	CASSAGWAGVYEQYF
NA	TRBV2	TRBJ2-2	NA	TGTGCCAGCAGTGAAGAGGACAGAACGAACACCGGGGAGCTGTTTTTT	CASSEEDRTNTGELFF
NA	TRBV6-1	TRBJ2-1	NA	TGTGCCAGCAGTGAATTTGGGGCCATAGCGGAGCCCCATGAGCAGTTCTTC	CASSEFGAIAEPHEQFF
NA	TRBV19	TRBJ1-5	TRBD1	TGTGCCAGTAGTATAACAGGGGGAAGCAATCAGCCCCAGCATTTT	CASSITGGSNQPQHF
NA	TRBV6-1	TRBJ1-2	NA	TGTGCCAGCAGTGAATGGGGTATCCGACCACAGGAATCGAGTGGCTACACCTTC	CASSEWGIRPQESSGYTF
NA	TRBV7-6	TRBJ2-1	TRBD1	TGTGCCAGCAGCCCGGTGAGGGACAGCATCCATGAGCAGTTCTTC	CASSPVRDSIHEQFF
NA	TRBV7-9	TRBJ1-1	NA	TGTGCCAGCAGCCAACGCGACACTGAAGCTTTCTTT	CASSQRDTEAFF
once	TRBV2	TRBJ2-5	TRBD2	TGTGCCAGCAGTGATCGACTGCTAGCGGGAGAGGAGACCCAGTACTTC	CASSDRLLAGEETQYF